Each of the 24 T cell receptor beta chains below was sequenced from the same sample in a study of OX40 agonist ivuxolimab in advanced cancers. Profiled with immunoSEQ multiplex PCR; TCRdb holds only in-frame clones, not every one. Of about 77,000 clones listed, around 88% are singletons. The sequences come from CD4+ or CD8+ T cells sorted from blood, collected in a trial of the OX40 agonist ivuxolimab. These receptors all stem from an adult with an advanced solid tumor such as melanoma, head and neck, liver or kidney cancer.

V gene TRBV5-1 combines with J gene TRBJ2-5; no firm D call. From germline, CDR1 is SGHRS and CDR2 YFSETQ. Between the trimmed V and J ends, which lost 7 bases and 7 bases, there was a span of 11 bases. This CDR3 has 11 residues. The CDR3 DNA reads TGCGCCAGCTCGGACCCCGGGACCCAGTACTTC. Translation: CASSDPGTQYF.

The chain employs TRBV7-9 and TRBJ1-2; D perhaps matches TRBD1 (5 bases). Germline lookup yields CDR1 SEHNR and CDR2 FQNEAQ (reference sequence). Trimming shortened V by 0 bases and J by 7 bases, and 18 bases separated the two germline ends. The CDR3 is 16 residues long. The chain's CDR3 is CASSLAGGAAGTGYTF. CDR3 DNA sequence: TGTGCCAGCAGCTTAGCGGGTGGGGCAGCCGGGACTGGCTACACCTTC.

The V call is TRBV28, the J call TRBJ1-1; D is possibly TRBD1 (5 bases). CDR1 is MDHEN, CDR2 SYDVKM, per germline. With 10 bases removed from V and 0 bases from J, the gap between germline ends came to 15 bases. CDR3 size: 14 residues. The CDR3: CATEFGGLNTEAFF. The CDR3 nucleotides read TGTGCCACCGAATTCGGGGGGTTGAACACTGAAGCTTTCTTT.

V is TRBV28 and J is TRBJ1-4, with unresolved D. Germline-derived CDR1 and CDR2 are MDHEN and SYDVKM. The CDR3 runs 12 residues. V dropped 6 bases and J dropped 5 bases, with 7 bases sitting between them. The CDR3 DNA reads TGTGCCAGCAGCATGAGGAATGAAAAACTGTTTTTT. It translates to CASSMRNEKLFF.

CDR3 protein: CASSLEPSGRAPYEQYF. CDR3 bases: TGTGCCAGCAGCTTAGAGCCTAGCGGGAGGGCCCCCTACGAGCAGTACTTC. The J gene is TRBJ2-7, the V gene TRBV7-8, with TRBD2 matching 12 bases. Losses at the gene ends were 1 base for V and 2 bases for J; bases not matched to a gene: 6. Germline assignment: CDR1 SGHVS and CDR2 FQNEAQ. This CDR3 comprises 17 residues.

The genes are TRBV4-3 and TRBJ2-5; a weak D match, TRBD1 (6 bases). CDR1 is LGHNA and CDR2 is YSLEER in the germline V gene. The V end lost 4 bases, the J end lost 5 bases, and 23 bases lay between the germline ends. The CDR3 is 17 residues long. CDR3 region: CASSRGSGQPAEETQYF. For the CDR3, the DNA is TGCGCCAGCAGCCGAGGCAGTGGACAGCCGGCGGAGGAGACCCAGTACTTC.

The chain joins TRBV4-2 to TRBJ1-1, with D possibly being TRBD1 (6 bases). The CDR3 totals 15 residues. CDR1 is LGHNA and CDR2 is YNFKEQ in the germline V gene. With 0 bases removed from V and 1 base from J, the gap between germline ends came to 9 bases. The CDR3 loop is CASSQDGGQNTEAFF. In DNA, the CDR3 is TGTGCCAGCAGCCAAGATGGGGGGCAGAACACTGAAGCTTTCTTT.

The genes are TRBV10-3 and TRBJ2-2, with TRBD1 identical over 8 bases. The junction had 4 bases not matched to a gene; V was cut back by 4 bases and J by 6 bases. Germline values: CDR1 ENHRY, CDR2 SYGVKD. CDR3 length equals 14 residues. CDR3 nucleotides: TGTGCCATCAGTGCGCTACAGGGGGCCGGGGAGCTGTTTTTT. Protein sequence: CAISALQGAGELFF.

The rearrangement uses TRBV5-1 and TRBJ1-1, with D unclear. The CDR3 covers 13 residues. Germline CDR1 reads SGHRS; CDR2 reads YFSETQ. Trimming left V 9 bases short and J 5 bases short, with 17 bases between. CDR3 loop: CATSRDGSTEAFF. The CDR3 bases are TGCGCCACCTCTAGAGACGGCAGTACTGAAGCTTTCTTT.

This rearrangement joins TRBV7-9 to TRBJ2-1, with 7 positions matching TRBD2. Looked up from germline, CDR1 is SEHNR and CDR2 is FQNEAQ (reference sequence). Trimming cost V 1 base and J 8 bases; bases outside gene matches: 5. This CDR3 is built from 14 residues. Here the CDR3 reads CASSLGLAVDEQFF. Written as DNA, the CDR3 is TGTGCCAGCAGCTTAGGTCTAGCGGTAGATGAGCAGTTCTTC.

The gene calls are TRBV7-9 and TRBJ2-1; 12 nucleotides line up with TRBD2. The germline V gene encodes CDR1 SEHNR and CDR2 FQNEAQ (reference sequence). The CDR3 length is 15 residues. V lost 1 base to trimming and J lost 8 bases; unmatched junction nucleotides: 3. CDR3 sequence: CASSLGTSGIDEQFF. CDR3 in DNA: TGTGCCAGCAGCTTAGGGACTAGCGGGATAGATGAGCAGTTCTTC.

This clone appeared once. The genes are TRBV14 and TRBJ2-7; no definite D call. Germline CDR1 and CDR2: SGHDN and FVKESK. The V end was cut by 2 bases, the J end by 2 bases, with 7 bases between. The CDR3 spans 13 residues. The CDR3 DNA sequence: TGTGCCAGCAGCCAACTGAGCACCTACGAGCAGTACTTC. It yields the protein CASSQLSTYEQYF.

V usage is TRBV5-1 and J usage is TRBJ2-3; no clear D. The CDR3 runs 13 residues. The germline V gene encodes CDR1 SGHRS and CDR2 YFSETQ. The V end lost 0 bases, the J end lost 2 bases, and 4 bases lay between the germline ends. CDR3: CASSLGNTDTQYF. The CDR3 DNA sequence: TGCGCCAGCAGCTTGGGTAACACAGATACGCAGTATTTT.

The gene calls are TRBV6-1 and TRBJ1-1, with unresolved D. Trimming took 8 bases from V and 4 from J, leaving 8 bases between them. The CDR3 consists of 11 residues. Germline V lookup: CDR1 MNHNS, CDR2 SASEGT. CDR3 in DNA: TGTGCCAGCGCTAGGGTCACTGAAGCTTTCTTT. Protein product: CASARVTEAFF.

The chain employs TRBV30 and TRBJ2-7; D remains ambiguous. Trimming removed 1 base at V and 3 bases at J, with 4 bases between. The germline CDR1 and CDR2 sequences are GTSNPN and SVGIG (reference sequence). The CDR3 spans 11 residues. CDR3 protein: CAWSDSYEQYF. DNA of the CDR3: TGTGCCTGGAGTGATAGCTACGAGCAGTACTTC.

The rearrangement links TRBV19 to TRBJ2-4; 8 bases are shared with TRBD2. V lost 3 bases to trimming and J lost 6 bases; unmatched junction nucleotides: 7. The CDR3 has 15 amino acids. Germline CDR1 reads LNHDA; CDR2 reads SQIVND (reference sequence). The CDR3 DNA is TGTGCCAGTAGTATTCGGGGGGGCGAGGGAAACATTCAGTACTTC. It encodes CASSIRGGEGNIQYF.

The rearrangement joins TRBV7-9 to TRBJ1-1, with D hard to call. The CDR3 covers 13 residues. Trimming left V 5 bases short and J 3 bases short, with 10 bases between. CDR1 is SEHNR, CDR2 FQNEAQ, per germline (reference sequence). CDR3 region: CASSRTYDTEAFF. The CDR3 nucleotides are TGTGCCAGCAGCCGCACATACGACACTGAAGCTTTCTTT. Full variable domain (rest looked up from reference TRBV7-9 and TRBJ1-1): DTGVSQNPRHKITKRGQNVTFRCDPISEHNRLYWYRQTLGQGPEFLTYFQNEAQLEKSRLLSDRFSAERPKGSFSTLEIQRTEQGDSAMYLCASSRTYDTEAFFGQGTRLTVV.

This chain joins TRBV10-3 and TRBJ1-1; TRBD1 aligns across 9 bases. The CDR3 runs to 15 residues. V lost 2 bases to trimming and J lost 1 base; unmatched junction nucleotides: 2. Germline CDR1 is ENHRY and CDR2 is SYGVKD. This CDR3 reads CAISEPTGGNTEAFF. The CDR3, as DNA: TGTGCCATCAGTGAGCCGACAGGGGGGAACACTGAAGCTTTCTTT.

The chain uses TRBV28 and TRBJ1-3; no reliable D call. Germline-derived CDR1 and CDR2 are MDHEN and SYDVKM. The CDR3 is made up of 14 amino acids. V was trimmed by 5 bases and J by 8 bases, leaving 16 bases between them. The CDR3 sequence: CASSTRRGRDTIYF. The CDR3 DNA sequence: TGTGCCAGCAGTACCCGAAGAGGGCGGGACACCATATATTTT.

The CDR3 region has the DNA TGTGCCAGCAGCTTTTTGCGGGGGCCCACAGATACGCAGTATTTT. Translated, it gives CASSFLRGPTDTQYF. V usage is TRBV7-8 and J usage is TRBJ2-3; D is perhaps TRBD2 (7 bases). From germline, CDR1 is SGHVS and CDR2 FQNEAQ. This CDR3 is 15 amino acids long. V lost 3 bases to trimming and J lost 2 bases, with 12 bases between them. The variable domain in full, completed from reference TRBV7-8 and TRBJ2-3, reads GAGVSQSPRYKVAKRGQDVALRCDPISGHVSLFWYQQALGQGPEFLTYFQNEAQLDKSGLPSDRFFAERPEGSVSTLKIQRTQQEDSAVYLCASSFLRGPTDTQYFGPGTRLTVL.

This clone was found a few times. This chain links TRBV5-1 with TRBJ1-5; 7 bases map to TRBD1. The CDR3 extends over 15 amino acids. Germline CDR1 reads SGHRS; CDR2 reads YFSETQ. The J segment lost 1 base and the V segment lost 3 bases, leaving 4 bases of the junction unmatched. The CDR3 DNA reads as TGCGCCAGCAGCTGGACAGGAGGGAGCAATCAGCCCCAGCATTTT. This codes for CASSWTGGSNQPQHF.

This chain uses TRBV6-6 with TRBJ1-5; D remains unclear. The V gene lost 0 bases and the J gene lost 2 bases, with 5 bases spanning the gap. Germline V CDR1 and CDR2: MNHNY, SVGAGI (reference sequence). There are 14 residues in the CDR3. The CDR3 here is CASSYSTGNQPQHF. In DNA, the CDR3 is TGTGCCAGCAGTTACTCAACAGGCAATCAGCCCCAGCATTTT.

This clone showed up just a few times. The chain combines TRBV30 with TRBJ1-1, with D maybe TRBD1 (6 bases). This CDR3 is built from 12 residues. The V gene lost 1 base and the J gene lost 10 bases, with 13 bases spanning the gap. Germline CDR1 and CDR2: GTSNPN and SVGIG (reference sequence). The CDR3 DNA is TGTGCCTGGAGTGGGGGCGCCAGGGGAGCTTTCTTT. This sequence encodes CAWSGGARGAFF.

The CDR3 reads CASRREYHQDTQYF. CDR3 in DNA: TGTGCCAGCAGGCGGGAGTACCATCAGGATACGCAGTATTTT. This chain uses TRBV7-9 with TRBJ2-3, with 7 bases that match TRBD2. The CDR3 loop spans 14 amino acids. After removal of 6 bases from V and 6 bases from J, the junction contained 9 bases not matched to a gene. CDR1 is SEHNR and CDR2 is FQNEAQ in the germline V gene (reference sequence). The full variable domain, in which reference TRBV7-9 and TRBJ2-3 provide the parts outside the CDR3, is DTGVSQNPRHKITKRGQNVTFRCDPISEHNRLYWYRQTLGQGPEFLTYFQNEAQLEKSRLLSDRFSAERPKGSFSTLEIQRTEQGDSAMYLCASRREYHQDTQYFGPGTRLTVL.